Given below is one T cell receptor (beta chain) in context. Looked up from germline, CDR1 is MDHEN and CDR2 is SYDVKM. V lost 3 bases and J lost 7; bases outside the gene matches: 8. The CDR3 extends over 16 amino acids. The source of the sample is a study of low-dose radiotherapy and immunotherapy resistance in tumors. Time point noted: after trial treatment. Treatment here: LDRT plus nivolumab, ipilimumab, low-dose cyclophosphamide and aspirin (RACIN trial). Primers used for first-strand cDNA, a TRAV- and TRBV-specific set, covered both alpha and beta chains. The authors ran 15 to 20 PCR cycles to amplify TCRs with a constant-region primer and V-primer adapter. One entry per CDR3 protein results from TCRdb running MiXCR on the reads. The sample includes tens of thousands of distinct CDR3 sequences, 20% to 25% of them seen just once.

Sequencing was performed on PBMCs, taken after low-dose radiotherapy plus immunotherapy. This sequence was found in a female donor with ovarian cancer. This sequence joins TRBV28 and TRBJ1-6; 8 positions match TRBD1. CDR3 amino acids: CASSLTGQGTNSPLHF. In DNA form, the CDR3 reads TGTGCCAGCAGTTTGACCGGACAGGGAACGAATTCACCCCTCCACTTT.